The 13 T cell receptor beta chains in this list originate from one sample, sequenced in a study of blood T cell repertoires in COVID-19. The data were produced by immunoSEQ multiplex PCR, yet TCRdb's version contains in-frame clones alone and is incomplete. This sample yields approximately 150,000 clones, of which roughly 84% are seen a single time; around 1.4% belongs to the top ten. The sequenced sample consisted of peripheral blood. These TCRs come from a man in his 60s with acute or convalescent COVID-19.

Points on this clone: Within the sample, other DNA sequences also encode this same CDR3. The chain carries TRBV5-1 and TRBJ2-2, with a weak D call TRBD1 (6 bases). CDR1 is SGHRS, CDR2 YFSETQ, per germline. The CDR3 sequence is 15 residues long. Trimming removed 2 bases from V and 0 bases from J, with 8 bases in between. The CDR3 here is CASSLRTANTGELFF. CDR3 in DNA: TGCGCCAGCAGCTTAAGGACAGCGAACACCGGGGAGCTGTTTTTT.

The gene calls are TRBV5-1 and TRBJ1-3, with D possibly matching TRBD1 (5 bases). From germline, CDR1 is SGHRS and CDR2 YFSETQ. This CDR3 has 14 residues. V was cut by 6 bases and J by 0 bases, with 10 bases left in between. The CDR3 DNA follows: TGCGCCAGCAAACAGGAGAGCTCTGGAAACACCATATATTTT. Translating gives CASKQESSGNTIYF.

The chain is built from TRBV5-1 and TRBJ1-3, with D uncertain. Germline V gene sequence: CDR1 SGHRS, CDR2 YFSETQ. This CDR3 contains 16 residues. Trimming cost V 5 bases and J 2 bases, with 17 bases left between them. The CDR3 coding sequence is TGCGCCAGCAGGATTGGTCCCCGGGTGGCTGGAAACACCATATATTTT. Translating it yields CASRIGPRVAGNTIYF.

In DNA, the CDR3 is TGTGCCAGCAGCGGACAGTTGAACACTGAAGCTTTCTTT. Residues: CASSGQLNTEAFF. This sequence joins TRBV7-2 and TRBJ1-1, with D perhaps matching TRBD1 (6 bases). V shed 5 bases and J shed 0 bases, with 7 bases lying between them. This CDR3 spans 13 amino acids. The germline gives CDR1 SGHTA, CDR2 FQGNSA.

The V and J genes are TRBV14 and TRBJ2-7; 7 bases agree with TRBD1. J gave up 3 bases and V 1 base, and 3 bases lay outside the gene matches. CDR3 length: 14 residues. Germline assignment: CDR1 SGHDN and CDR2 FVKESK. CDR3 region: CASSQGGGRYEQYF. In nucleotides, the CDR3 is TGTGCCAGCAGCCAAGGAGGGGGCCGCTACGAGCAGTACTTC.

This chain links TRBV9 with TRBJ1-1; possible D gene TRBD1, 6 bases. Germline CDR1 and CDR2: SGDLS and YYNGEE. Trimming shortened V by 0 bases and J by 5 bases, and 11 bases separated the two germline ends. This CDR3 comprises 14 residues. This CDR3 reads CASSVGGPGTEAFF. The CDR3 region has the DNA TGTGCCAGCAGCGTAGGGGGGCCTGGGACTGAAGCTTTCTTT.

The CDR3, as DNA: TGTGCCTGGAGGGGGACTAGCGGTGGCAAAAACATTCAGTACTTC. It specifies CAWRGTSGGKNIQYF. V is TRBV30 and J is TRBJ2-4; 11 positions match TRBD2. V lost 3 bases, J lost 3 bases, and 4 bases stayed unmatched. Per the germline V gene, CDR1 is GTSNPN and CDR2 is SVGIG (reference sequence). This CDR3 is built from 15 residues.

This rearrangement joins TRBV5-1 to TRBJ2-5; D perhaps matches TRBD1 (5 bases). Trimming cost V 4 bases and J 5 bases, with 18 bases left between them. The CDR3 runs to 15 residues. CDR1 SGHRS and CDR2 YFSETQ come from the germline V gene. CDR3: CASSLGHDSWETQYF. The CDR3, as DNA: TGCGCCAGCAGCCTAGGGCACGACAGTTGGGAGACCCAGTACTTC.

The chain's CDR3 is CASSPQGSGEQYF. The DNA for the CDR3 is TGTGCCAGCAGCCCGCAGGGATCCGGCGAGCAGTACTTC. This rearrangement joins TRBV7-9 to TRBJ2-7, with D possibly matching TRBD1 (5 bases). The germline V and J ends were trimmed by 5 bases and 6 bases, with 14 bases remaining between them. Per germline, CDR1 SEHNR and CDR2 FQNEAQ (reference sequence). CDR3 size: 13 residues.

CDR3 DNA: TGCAGTCATTCGAACACTGAAGCTTTCTTT. This sequence encodes CSHSNTEAFF. This chain uses TRBV20-1 with TRBJ1-1, with no clear D. V was shortened by 8 bases and J by 1 base, with 5 bases between the two germline ends. Per germline, CDR1 DFQATT and CDR2 SNEGSKA (reference sequence). The CDR3 runs to 10 residues.

The chain carries TRBV5-1 and TRBJ1-4; D may be TRBD1 (6 bases). Trimming took off 6 bases at V and 4 bases at J, with 13 bases between the two ends. Germline V gene data show CDR1 as SGHRS and CDR2 as YFSETQ. The CDR3 covers 14 residues. This CDR3 is CASNTGLGNEKLFF. The CDR3 region has the DNA TGCGCCAGCAACACAGGGCTCGGTAATGAAAAACTGTTTTTT.

The chain joins TRBV6-6 to TRBJ1-2, with 8 bases aligning to TRBD1. After removal of 10 bases from V and 5 bases from J, the junction contained 6 bases not matched to a gene. This CDR3 is built from 12 residues. CDR1 MNHNY and CDR2 SVGAGI come from the germline V gene (reference sequence). CDR3 residues: CAISRQGYGYTF. For the CDR3, the DNA is TGTGCCATTTCTAGACAGGGGTATGGCTACACCTTC.

This chain connects TRBV6-1 to TRBJ2-1, with TRBD2 matching 9 bases. The CDR3 contains 15 residues. After removal of 2 bases from V and 3 bases from J, the junction contained 2 bases not matched to a gene. The V gene's germline CDR1 is MNHNS and CDR2 SASEGT. The CDR3 spells CASSEIAGDYNEQFF. For the CDR3, the DNA is TGTGCCAGCAGTGAAATAGCGGGAGACTACAATGAGCAGTTCTTC.